The present T cell receptor (beta chain) was sequenced within a study of blood T cell repertoires in COVID-19. For the study at large: The samples span acute and convalescent COVID-19 from the United States, Italy and Spain. T cells, B-cell-depleted T cells, or PBMCs provided the cDNA or gDNA that served as material.

Clones were sequenced by immunoSEQ multiplex PCR, and TCRdb holds only the in-frame ones, with some missing. The sample has fewer than 150,000 clones; roughly 81% are singletons. This CDR3 has 15 amino acids. CDR1 and CDR2 (germline): MNHEY, SVGAGI. V was cut by 6 bases and J by 1 base, with 15 bases left in between. The receptor was isolated from a human donor in a cohort sampled during active COVID-19. The chain carries TRBV6-5 and TRBJ1-1; no firm D call. Sequenced input: peripheral blood. CDR3 sequence: CASRPPALPNTEAFF. Here the CDR3 DNA reads TGTGCCAGCAGACCCCCTGCACTTCCGAACACTGAAGCTTTCTTT.